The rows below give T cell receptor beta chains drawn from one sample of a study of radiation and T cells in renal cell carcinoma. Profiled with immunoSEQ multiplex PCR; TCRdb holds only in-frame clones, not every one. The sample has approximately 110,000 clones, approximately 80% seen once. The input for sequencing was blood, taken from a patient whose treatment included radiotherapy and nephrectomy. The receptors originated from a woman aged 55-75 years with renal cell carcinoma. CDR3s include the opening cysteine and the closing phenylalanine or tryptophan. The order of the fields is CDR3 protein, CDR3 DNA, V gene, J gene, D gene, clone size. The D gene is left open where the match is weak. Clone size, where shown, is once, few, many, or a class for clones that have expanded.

cdr3_aa: CASSQDRAAAYNEQFF
cdr3_nt: TGCGCCAGCAGCCAAGACCGGGCAGCGGCGTACAATGAGCAGTTCTTC
v_call: TRBV4-3
j_call: TRBJ2-1
d_call: -
clone_size: -

cdr3_aa: CASSPTRAALNTEAFF
cdr3_nt: TGTGCCAGCTCACCAACAAGGGCTGCGCTGAACACTGAAGCTTTCTTT
v_call: TRBV18
j_call: TRBJ1-1
d_call: -
clone_size: -

cdr3_aa: CAWSPPGLAEYF
cdr3_nt: TGTGCCTGGAGCCCTCCGGGACTAGCGGAGTATTTT
v_call: TRBV30
j_call: TRBJ2-3
d_call: TRBD2
clone_size: -

cdr3_aa: CASSYRDNQPQHF
cdr3_nt: TGTGCCAGCAGTTACAGGGACAATCAGCCCCAGCATTTT
v_call: TRBV6-5
j_call: TRBJ1-5
d_call: -
clone_size: once

cdr3_aa: CASTSFPGTEAFF
cdr3_nt: TGTGCCAGCACCTCGTTCCCCGGAACTGAAGCTTTCTTT
v_call: TRBV7-6
j_call: TRBJ1-1
d_call: -
clone_size: -

cdr3_aa: CASTGWGDTEAFF
cdr3_nt: TGTGCCAGCACCGGATGGGGAGACACTGAAGCTTTCTTT
v_call: TRBV27
j_call: TRBJ1-1
d_call: -
clone_size: many

cdr3_aa: CASSGDRGTYEQYF
cdr3_nt: TGTGCCAGCAGCGGGGACAGGGGGACCTACGAGCAGTACTTC
v_call: TRBV6-5
j_call: TRBJ2-7
d_call: TRBD1
clone_size: -

cdr3_aa: CATSRDPGSAEAFF
cdr3_nt: TGTGCCACCAGCAGAGATCCAGGGTCGGCTGAAGCTTTCTTT
v_call: TRBV15
j_call: TRBJ1-1
d_call: -
clone_size: -

cdr3_aa: CASSLGGTVEGKLFF
cdr3_nt: TGTGCCAGCAGCTTAGGCGGGACAGTGGAAGGAAAACTGTTTTTT
v_call: TRBV7-2
j_call: TRBJ1-4
d_call: TRBD1
clone_size: -

cdr3_aa: CASSLESREGYEQYF
cdr3_nt: TGCGCCAGCAGCTTGGAGAGCAGGGAGGGCTACGAGCAGTACTTC
v_call: TRBV5-1
j_call: TRBJ2-7
d_call: TRBD2
clone_size: -

cdr3_aa: CASSLQGQNKNIQYF
cdr3_nt: TGTGCCAGCAGTTTACAGGGCCAGAACAAAAACATTCAGTACTTC
v_call: TRBV28
j_call: TRBJ2-4
d_call: -
clone_size: -

cdr3_aa: CASSPRWAYEQYF
cdr3_nt: TGTGCCAGCAGCCCCAGATGGGCCTACGAGCAGTACTTC
v_call: TRBV7-8
j_call: TRBJ2-7
d_call: -
clone_size: -

cdr3_aa: CAWSWGGASYNEQFF
cdr3_nt: TGTGCCTGGAGTTGGGGGGGGGCCTCCTACAATGAGCAGTTCTTC
v_call: TRBV30
j_call: TRBJ2-1
d_call: -
clone_size: -

cdr3_aa: CASSTTGGVNYGYTF
cdr3_nt: TGTGCCAGCAGTACGACAGGGGGAGTTAACTATGGCTACACCTTC
v_call: TRBV27
j_call: TRBJ1-2
d_call: TRBD1
clone_size: -

cdr3_aa: CASSPTSRDGWETQYF
cdr3_nt: TGTGCCAGCAGCCCCACCTCCCGGGACGGCTGGGAGACCCAGTACTTC
v_call: TRBV13
j_call: TRBJ2-5
d_call: -
clone_size: -

cdr3_aa: CASSPLQNSPLHF
cdr3_nt: TGTGCCAGCAGCCCCCTACAGAATTCACCCCTCCACTTT
v_call: TRBV6-5
j_call: TRBJ1-6
d_call: -
clone_size: -

cdr3_aa: CSVPMEGRFEQYF
cdr3_nt: TGCAGCGTTCCCATGGAGGGGCGGTTCGAGCAGTACTTC
v_call: TRBV29-1
j_call: TRBJ2-7
d_call: -
clone_size: -

cdr3_aa: CASSQGYQPQHF
cdr3_nt: TGTGCCAGCAGTCAGGGTTATCAGCCCCAGCATTTT
v_call: TRBV2
j_call: TRBJ1-5
d_call: -
clone_size: -

cdr3_aa: CASSSDRGPTQYF
cdr3_nt: TGCGCCAGCAGCTCTGACAGGGGGCCAACCCAGTACTTC
v_call: TRBV10-1
j_call: TRBJ2-5
d_call: TRBD1
clone_size: -

cdr3_aa: CASSLEDGSGEQYF
cdr3_nt: TGTGCCAGCAGTTTAGAAGATGGGTCGGGGGAGCAGTACTTC
v_call: TRBV27
j_call: TRBJ2-7
d_call: -
clone_size: few

cdr3_aa: CASSPDPREQYF
cdr3_nt: TGTGCCAGCAGTCCGGACCCACGCGAGCAGTACTTC
v_call: TRBV27
j_call: TRBJ2-7
d_call: -
clone_size: -

cdr3_aa: CSVEPPSRGYGYTF
cdr3_nt: TGCAGCGTTGAACCCCCGAGCAGGGGCTATGGCTACACCTTC
v_call: TRBV29-1
j_call: TRBJ1-2
d_call: -
clone_size: -

cdr3_aa: CASSGRGPADTQYF
cdr3_nt: TGTGCCAGCAGTGGGAGGGGGCCCGCAGATACGCAGTATTTT
v_call: TRBV25-1
j_call: TRBJ2-3
d_call: -
clone_size: -

cdr3_aa: CASSSISGGDSYEQYF
cdr3_nt: TGTGCCAGCAGTTCCATTAGCGGGGGGGACTCCTACGAGCAGTACTTC
v_call: TRBV28
j_call: TRBJ2-7
d_call: TRBD2
clone_size: -

cdr3_aa: CASSFGQGYQETQYF
cdr3_nt: TGTGCCAGCAGCTTTGGACAGGGATACCAAGAGACCCAGTACTTC
v_call: TRBV2
j_call: TRBJ2-5
d_call: TRBD1
clone_size: -

cdr3_aa: CASSQGIDGYTF
cdr3_nt: TGTGCCAGCAGCCAGGGCATTGATGGCTACACCTTC
v_call: TRBV14
j_call: TRBJ1-2
d_call: -
clone_size: -

cdr3_aa: CASSSGLAGAHEQYF
cdr3_nt: TGTGCCAGCAGTTCCGGACTAGCGGGAGCGCACGAGCAGTACTTC
v_call: TRBV6-5
j_call: TRBJ2-7
d_call: TRBD2
clone_size: -

cdr3_aa: CASSPGPTRGYTF
cdr3_nt: TGTGCCAGTAGCCCCGGACCCACCAGGGGCTACACCTTC
v_call: TRBV19
j_call: TRBJ1-2
d_call: -
clone_size: many

cdr3_aa: CAWTGGRVAEAFF
cdr3_nt: TGTGCCTGGACCGGGGGGCGAGTGGCTGAAGCTTTCTTT
v_call: TRBV30
j_call: TRBJ1-1
d_call: -
clone_size: many

cdr3_aa: CASRQGRTEAFF
cdr3_nt: TGTGCCAGCAGGCAGGGTAGGACTGAAGCTTTCTTT
v_call: TRBV2
j_call: TRBJ1-1
d_call: -
clone_size: -

cdr3_aa: CASSDRGGTHGYTF
cdr3_nt: TGTGCCAGCAGCGACCGTGGAGGGACTCATGGCTACACCTTC
v_call: TRBV9
j_call: TRBJ1-2
d_call: -
clone_size: -

cdr3_aa: CASRLTSYNEQFF
cdr3_nt: TGTGCCAGCAGGCTGACTTCCTACAATGAGCAGTTCTTC
v_call: TRBV7-2
j_call: TRBJ2-1
d_call: -
clone_size: -

cdr3_aa: CASSSEGQGSMNF
cdr3_nt: TGCGCCAGCAGCTCCGAAGGACAGGGTAGTATGAACTTC
v_call: TRBV5-1
j_call: TRBJ2-5
d_call: TRBD1
clone_size: -

cdr3_aa: CATSKTPLSYTF
cdr3_nt: TGTGCCACCAGCAAGACACCTCTGAGCTACACCTTC
v_call: TRBV15
j_call: TRBJ1-2
d_call: -
clone_size: -

cdr3_aa: CSSGTGEGTEAFF
cdr3_nt: TGCAGCTCGGGGACAGGGGAGGGAACTGAAGCTTTCTTT
v_call: TRBV29-1
j_call: TRBJ1-1
d_call: TRBD1
clone_size: once

cdr3_aa: CASSLEQGRMYEQYF
cdr3_nt: TGTGCCAGCAGCTTGGAACAGGGGAGGATGTACGAGCAGTACTTC
v_call: TRBV5-8
j_call: TRBJ2-7
d_call: -
clone_size: -

cdr3_aa: CASMRDGNQPQHF
cdr3_nt: TGTGCCAGCATGAGGGACGGCAATCAGCCCCAGCATTTT
v_call: TRBV6-1
j_call: TRBJ1-5
d_call: -
clone_size: -